The clone carrying this TCR beta chain was picked up many times. Its specificity is unknown. The source of the sample is a study of response to subunit inactivated influenza vaccine. Overall study findings and caveats: Each seasonal influenza vaccination recruits few new T cells, the authors suggested.

TCRdb processed the RT-PCR reads anew with MiXCR; each CDR3 protein has one entry. The sample contains roughly 700,000 distinct CDR3 sequences, approximately 14% of which appear only once. Germline CDR1 is LGHNA and CDR2 is YNFKEQ. V lost 0 bases and J lost 7, with 9 bases in between. The CDR3 runs 13 residues. The chain is built from TRBV4-2 and TRBJ1-1; a weak D match, TRBD1 (5 bases). The sequence derives from a man aged 50 or older who received an inactivated influenza vaccine. Sequencing used PBMCs from blood, obtained about 14 days before vaccination. CDR3 in DNA: TGTGCCAGCAGCCAAGATCCCGGGGGTGAAGCTTTCTTT. It translates to CASSQDPGGEAFF.